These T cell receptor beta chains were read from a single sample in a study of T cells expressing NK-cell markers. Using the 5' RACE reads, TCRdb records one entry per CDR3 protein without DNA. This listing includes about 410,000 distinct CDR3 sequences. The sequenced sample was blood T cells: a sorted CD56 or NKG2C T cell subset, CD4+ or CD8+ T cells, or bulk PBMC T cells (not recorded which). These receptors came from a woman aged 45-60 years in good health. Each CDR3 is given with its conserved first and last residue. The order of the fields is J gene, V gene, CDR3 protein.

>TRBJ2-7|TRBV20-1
CSASQLPYEQYF
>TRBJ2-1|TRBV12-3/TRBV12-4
CASSTAVTKYNEQFF
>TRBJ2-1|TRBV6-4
CASSDSAGRGDNEQFF
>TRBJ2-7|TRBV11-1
CASSLSHRAYEQYF
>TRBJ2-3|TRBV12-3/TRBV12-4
CASSKNPADTQYF
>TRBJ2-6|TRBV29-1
CSVESGRAAGANVLTF
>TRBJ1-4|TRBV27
CASPTENEKLFF
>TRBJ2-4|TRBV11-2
CASSLSGNNIQYF
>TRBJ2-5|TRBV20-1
CSASRGQGAQYF
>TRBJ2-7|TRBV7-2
CASSVALGLAGGRREQYF
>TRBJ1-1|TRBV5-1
CASSTSTTNTEAFF
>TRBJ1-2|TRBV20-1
CSARERDPGGITYGYTF
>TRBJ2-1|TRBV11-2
CASSRTGGGEQFF
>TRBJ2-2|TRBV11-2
CASSTHSGRAPYTGELFF
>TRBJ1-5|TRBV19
CASSMLVVGQPQHF
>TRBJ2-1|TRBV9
CASSPRMEEGNEQFF
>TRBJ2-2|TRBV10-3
CAISGLPSGPNTGELFF
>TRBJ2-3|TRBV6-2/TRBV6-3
CASSSSGNTQYF
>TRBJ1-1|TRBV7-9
CASSLALQVGDEAFF
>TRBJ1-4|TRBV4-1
CASSQLLGEANEKLFF
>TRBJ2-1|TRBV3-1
CASSQSGTGIYNEQFF
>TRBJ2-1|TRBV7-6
CASSRGTSGRHYNEQFF
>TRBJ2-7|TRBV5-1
CASSSLNYAYEQYF
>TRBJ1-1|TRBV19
CASSDRANTEAFF
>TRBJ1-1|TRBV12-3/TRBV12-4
CASSFRQVEANTEAFF
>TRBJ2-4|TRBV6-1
CASLAAGTKNIQYF
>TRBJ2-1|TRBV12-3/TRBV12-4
CASSFGTSGSLQFF
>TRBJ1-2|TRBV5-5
CASSPYSLGGYTF
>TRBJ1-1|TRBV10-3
CAIRPGDTEAFF
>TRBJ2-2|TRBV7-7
CASSPIGGRHGGELFF
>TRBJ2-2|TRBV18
CASSPGRASGGELFF
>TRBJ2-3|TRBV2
CASSESGLIEDTDTQYF
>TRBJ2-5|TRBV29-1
CSAIKGLAGGKETQYF
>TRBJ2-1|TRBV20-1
CSAGAGGDEQFF
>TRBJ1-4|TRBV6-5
CASSYSGRNEKLFF
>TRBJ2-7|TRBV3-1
CASSQGLHTSYEQYF
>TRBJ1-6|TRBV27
CASSRQGNSPLHF
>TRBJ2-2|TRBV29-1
CSVEGAPGAGFGELFF
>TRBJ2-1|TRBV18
CASSPWVENEQFF
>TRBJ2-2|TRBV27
CASSQLGWGRTGELFF